The 25 T cell receptor beta chains below come from one sample, sequenced in a study of T-cell reconstitution after alpha-beta-depleted transplantation in children (dated by TCRdb to 2015 to 2016). The treatment or condition tag for this specimen amounts to: allogeneic hematopoietic cell transplantation with graft depleted of TCRalphabeta T cells and CD19 B cells. The library was generated by PCR. Sequencer: Illumina HiSeq 2500. TCR library preparation used molecular barcoding, with unique molecular identifiers applied to normalize quantification of the TCRbeta repertoire. TCRdb reran the public reads through fastp at Q25 and MiXCR, keeping productive beta chains. For every CDR3 protein sequence, its rows merge into one entry that carries the most common genes and DNA. The sample table records about 580,000 distinct CDR3 sequences; roughly 27% of these occur just once. The ten largest account for around a third of the sample.

This specimen was PBMCs, taken before TCRalphabeta/CD19-depleted stem cell transplant. All receptors come from a boy in the first two years of life with Wiskott-Aldrich syndrome, due to receive a stem cell transplant.

The J gene is TRBJ2-3, the V gene TRBV20-1; D might be TRBD2 (6 bases). From germline, CDR1 is DFQATT and CDR2 SNEGSKA (reference sequence). The V and J ends lost 6 bases and 6 bases respectively, with 13 bases between them. This CDR3 contains 12 residues. CDR3 in DNA: TGCAGTGCCGGGAGCCGGGGCGATACGCAGTATTTT. Translation: CSAGSRGDTQYF.

The V gene is TRBV2, the J gene TRBJ1-1; D perhaps matches TRBD1 (6 bases). This CDR3 has 15 residues. Trimming removed 1 base at V and 3 bases at J, with 12 bases between. Germline assignment: CDR1 SNHLY and CDR2 FYNNEI. The CDR3 spells CASSEGPGADTEAFF. The CDR3 DNA follows: TGTGCCAGCAGTGAAGGGCCGGGGGCGGACACTGAAGCTTTCTTT.

The V gene is TRBV20-1, the J gene TRBJ2-2; tentatively, D is TRBD2 (6 bases). The CDR3 covers 14 residues. Germline CDR1 is DFQATT and CDR2 is SNEGSKA (reference sequence). V dropped 7 bases and J dropped 2 bases, with 14 bases sitting between them. The CDR3 DNA sequence: TGCAGTGTTAAGGACTACCCAAACACCGGGGAGCTGTTTTTT. It specifies CSVKDYPNTGELFF.

As to this clonotype: A junction boundary mismatches the germline segment, possibly from a read error. The chain recombines TRBV20-1 with TRBJ1-6; D remains unclear. In germline, CDR1 is DFQATT, CDR2 SNEGSKA (reference sequence). The length of the CDR3 is 16 residues. The CDR3 bases are TGCAGTGCTAGAGATTGGAAAAGCTCCTATAATTCACACCTCCACTTT. Encoded protein: CSARDWKSSYNSHLHF.

This clonotype occurred many times. CDR3 nucleotides: TGCGCCAGCAGCCGGACTAGCGGGAGTAACAATGAGCAGTTCTTC. It codes for CASSRTSGSNNEQFF. The J gene is TRBJ2-1, the V gene TRBV5-1, with 13 bases identical to TRBD2. The CDR3 is 15 residues long. V lost 4 bases to trimming and J lost 5 bases; unmatched junction nucleotides: 3. Looked up from germline, CDR1 is SGHRS and CDR2 is YFSETQ. Drawing the rest from reference TRBV5-1 and TRBJ2-1, the complete variable domain is KAGVTQTPRYLIKTRGQQVTLSCSPISGHRSVSWYQQTPGQGLQFLFEYFSETQRNKGNFPGRFSGRQFSNSRSEMNVSTLELGDSALYLCASSRTSGSNNEQFFGPGTRLTVL.

The rearrangement uses TRBV5-5 and TRBJ2-1; D is possibly TRBD2 (5 bases). Germline CDR1 reads SGHKS; CDR2 reads YYEKEE (reference sequence). The ends were cut back, 1 base at V and 5 bases at J, with 13 bases in the middle. The CDR3 is 15 residues long. The CDR3 region is CASSLFRGSNNEQFF. CDR3 nucleotide sequence: TGTGCCAGCAGCTTGTTTCGGGGTTCCAACAATGAGCAGTTCTTC.

This clonotype showed up just a few times. This rearrangement joins TRBV7-2 to TRBJ2-3; a possible D gene is TRBD2 (5 bases). The CDR3 has 13 amino acids. V was cut by 0 bases and J by 10 bases, with 11 bases left in between. CDR1 is SGHTA and CDR2 is FQGNSA in the germline V gene. In nucleotides, the CDR3 is TGTGCCAGCAGCTTAGCGTACAGCGGTGCGCAGTATTTT. Its protein product is CASSLAYSGAQYF.

This clonotype was detected only a few times. The rearrangement links TRBV28 to TRBJ2-1, with TRBD2 matching over 11 bases. The CDR3 spans 16 residues. V dropped 10 bases and J dropped 7; count of bases not matched to a gene: 15. Germline V CDR1 and CDR2: MDHEN, SYDVKM. CDR3 DNA: TGTGCCACCCGCCCGGCTAGCGGGAGGTCTTGGAATGAGCAGTTCTTC. Encoded protein: CATRPASGRSWNEQFF.

The V gene is TRBV6-4, the J gene TRBJ2-1; D call uncertain. Per the germline V gene, CDR1 is MRHNA and CDR2 is SNTAGT. The CDR3 consists of 16 residues. The V and J ends lost 5 bases and 0 bases respectively, with 14 bases between them. Here the CDR3 reads CASSPRPESSYNEQFF. CDR3 DNA: TGTGCCAGCAGTCCCCGACCTGAGAGCTCCTACAATGAGCAGTTCTTC.

This clonotype showed up just a few times. The chain carries TRBV27 and TRBJ2-2, with unresolved D. V was clipped by 5 bases and J by 3 bases, with 10 bases between them. CDR3 length equals 14 residues. Germline CDR1 is MNHEY and CDR2 is SMNVEV (reference sequence). Here the CDR3 DNA reads TGTGCCAGCAGTGGGTGGTTAGACACCGGGGAGCTGTTTTTT. Translation gives CASSGWLDTGELFF.

This clonotype was seen more than once but under ten times. The chain is built from TRBV7-2 and TRBJ2-3; 12 bases are a match to TRBD2. CDR1 SGHTA and CDR2 FQGNSA come from the germline V gene. The V segment lost 4 bases and the J segment 4 bases; nucleotides outside the gene matches: 6. CDR3 length equals 16 residues. DNA of the CDR3: TGTGCCAGCAGCTCCGCACTAGCGGGAGGCGCAGATACGCAGTATTTT. Its translation: CASSSALAGGADTQYF.

The chain links TRBV5-1 to TRBJ1-1; a weak D match, TRBD1 (6 bases). CDR3 size: 14 residues. CDR1 and CDR2 from the germline V gene are SGHRS and YFSETQ. Trimming took 4 bases from V and 6 from J, leaving 16 bases between them. The CDR3 nucleotides read TGCGCCAGCAGCCCCGGGGGCGGCGAACCTGAAGCTTTCTTT. This sequence encodes CASSPGGGEPEAFF.

V usage is TRBV10-3 and J usage is TRBJ2-2; no firm D call. CDR1 ENHRY and CDR2 SYGVKD come from the germline V gene. V lost 0 bases and J 6 bases, leaving 5 bases between the germline ends. The CDR3 runs 13 residues. The CDR3 coding sequence is TGTGCCATCAGTGAGTCGGCAGCCGGGGAGCTGTTTTTT. Amino acid sequence: CAISESAAGELFF.

V usage is TRBV12-3 or TRBV12-4 and J usage is TRBJ1-2, with 7 positions matching TRBD1. This CDR3 is built from 14 residues. Trimming removed 6 bases from V and 4 bases from J; junction bases left unmatched: 8. CDR3 sequence: CASRPLTGIYGYTF. The CDR3 nucleotides read TGTGCCAGCAGACCCTTGACAGGGATCTATGGCTACACCTTC.

This clonotype was detected a few times. The chain joins TRBV28 to TRBJ2-3; TRBD2 agrees at 10 bases. V gave up 7 bases and J gave up 0 bases; unmatched junction bases: 7. The CDR3 totals 16 residues. CDR1 MDHEN and CDR2 SYDVKM come from the germline V gene. The CDR3 coding sequence is TGTGCCAGCACCCCTGGACTAGCGGCTAGCACAGATACGCAGTATTTT. As protein: CASTPGLAASTDTQYF. Together with reference TRBV28 and TRBJ2-3, the CDR3 gives the full variable domain: DVKVTQSSRYLVKRTGEKVFLECVQDMDHENMFWYRQDPGLGLRLIYFSYDVKMKEKGDIPEGYSVSREKKERFSLILESASTNQTSMYLCASTPGLAASTDTQYFGPGTRLTVL.

This chain's CDR3 is CASSPPGLAGVETQYF. The CDR3 bases are TGTGCCAGCAGTCCGCCGGGACTAGCGGGAGTGGAGACCCAGTACTTC. The rearrangement links TRBV12-3 or TRBV12-4 to TRBJ2-5, with 14 positions matching TRBD2. There are 16 residues in the CDR3. After removal of 5 bases from V and 5 bases from J, the junction contained 7 bases not matched to a gene.

This clonotype was observed a few times. The chain has TRBV12-3 or TRBV12-4 and TRBJ2-1; TRBD2 agrees at 8 bases. The CDR3 is 15 amino acids. The ends lost 6 bases at V and 2 bases at J; junction bases unmatched: 6. The CDR3 loop reads CASSPGGRAYNEQFF. CDR3 sequence (DNA): TGTGCCAGCAGCCCGGGGGGGAGGGCCTACAATGAGCAGTTCTTC.

The chain links TRBV5-1 to TRBJ2-1, with D perhaps matching TRBD2 (6 bases). CDR3 length: 15 amino acids. The V gene's germline CDR1 is SGHRS and CDR2 YFSETQ. V lost 0 bases, J lost 6 bases, and 13 bases lay in between. The CDR3 loop reads CASSLGLDSINEQFF. DNA of the CDR3: TGCGCCAGCAGCTTGGGACTAGATTCGATCAATGAGCAGTTCTTC.

This clonotype was seen more than once but under ten times. This rearrangement joins TRBV20-1 to TRBJ1-4; D gene unclear. Germline V lookup: CDR1 DFQATT, CDR2 SNEGSKA (reference sequence). CDR3 length equals 11 residues. Between the trimmed V and J ends, which lost 6 bases and 8 bases, there was a span of 10 bases. CDR3 loop: CSASIEEKLFF. CDR3 DNA sequence: TGCAGTGCCTCTATTGAGGAAAAACTGTTTTTT.

The V and J genes are TRBV28 and TRBJ2-7; possible D gene TRBD2, 5 bases. The CDR3 sequence is 13 residues long. Germline CDR1 and CDR2: MDHEN and SYDVKM. The CDR3 DNA is TGTGCGAGCGAAGGGAGAATTCCTAACGAGCAGTACTTC. Its translation: CASEGRIPNEQYF.

The chain uses TRBV2 and TRBJ2-7; tentative D call: TRBD2 (6 bases). The CDR3 runs 14 residues. Trimming stripped 6 bases from V and 3 bases from J, with 15 bases between. Germline CDR1 SNHLY, CDR2 FYNNEI. The DNA for the CDR3 is TGTGCCAGCAGCGGGACTCCCTCGGGCTACGAGCAGTACTTC. Protein product: CASSGTPSGYEQYF.

The gene calls are TRBV6-5 and TRBJ2-5, with a tentative D call TRBD1 (8 bases). The germline CDR1 and CDR2 sequences are MNHEY and SVGAGI. The CDR3 is made up of 16 amino acids. V shed 4 bases and J shed 5 bases, with 20 bases lying between them. CDR3 DNA sequence: TGTGCCAGCAGTTTTCGGACAGGGAGGGTTGGGGAGACCCAGTACTTC. Its translation: CASSFRTGRVGETQYF.

Notes on this clonotype: The junction does not match germline at one end; this may be a read error. V is TRBV2 and J is TRBJ2-6; TRBD2 matches 13 bases. CDR3 size: 19 residues. CDR1 is SNHLY and CDR2 is FYNNEI in the germline V gene. CDR3 DNA sequence: TGTACCAGCTGTCTTCCGGGACTAGCGGGACGCTTTGGGGCCAACGTCCTGACTTTC. This gives the protein CTSCLPGLAGRFGANVLTF.

This clonotype was seen only a few times. This chain links TRBV11-2 with TRBJ2-5, with 12 bases matching TRBD2. This CDR3 is built from 17 residues. The V gene's germline CDR1 is SGHAT and CDR2 FQNNGV. J was trimmed by 5 bases and V by 5 bases; bases with no gene match: 12. CDR3: CASSPRLAGVPEETQYF. The CDR3 DNA reads as TGTGCCAGCAGCCCGCGACTAGCGGGAGTCCCGGAGGAGACCCAGTACTTC.

The V and J genes are TRBV27 and TRBJ2-1, with D maybe TRBD1 (6 bases). CDR1 is MNHEY, CDR2 SMNVEV, per germline (reference sequence). Trimming pared 7 bases from V and 8 bases from J, leaving 15 bases between. The CDR3 is 13 residues long. CDR3 sequence: CASTPGAFDEQFF. For the CDR3, the DNA is TGTGCCAGCACCCCAGGGGCTTTCGATGAGCAGTTCTTC.